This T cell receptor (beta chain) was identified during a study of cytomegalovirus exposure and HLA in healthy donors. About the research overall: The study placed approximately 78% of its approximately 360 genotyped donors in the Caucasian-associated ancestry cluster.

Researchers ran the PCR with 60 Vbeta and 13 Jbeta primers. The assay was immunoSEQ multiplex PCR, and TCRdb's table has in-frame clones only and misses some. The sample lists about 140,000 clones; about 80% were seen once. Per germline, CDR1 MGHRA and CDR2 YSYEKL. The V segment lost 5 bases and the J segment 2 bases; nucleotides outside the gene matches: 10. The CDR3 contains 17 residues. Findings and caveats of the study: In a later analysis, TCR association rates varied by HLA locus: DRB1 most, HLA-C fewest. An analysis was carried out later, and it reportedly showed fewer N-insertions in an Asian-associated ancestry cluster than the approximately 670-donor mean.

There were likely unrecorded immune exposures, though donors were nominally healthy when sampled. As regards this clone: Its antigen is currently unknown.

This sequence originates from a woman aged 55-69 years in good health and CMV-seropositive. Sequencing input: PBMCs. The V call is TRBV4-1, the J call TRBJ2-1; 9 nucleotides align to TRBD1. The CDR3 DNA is TGCGCCAGCAGCTTAAGCGGGACAGGGAGCCCCTACAATGAGCAGTTCTTC. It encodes CASSLSGTGSPYNEQFF.